These 32 T cell receptor beta chains came from one sample sequenced in a study of blood T cells in healthy people across ages. A second PCR of about 7 to 12 cycles used a sample-barcoded 5' primer and a J-beta primer mix. TCRdb processed the 5' RACE reads anew with MiXCR; each CDR3 protein has one entry. This table has just under 550,000 distinct CDR3 sequences, around 24% appearing once. The same data also went into a second study, on T cells of mothers and their children.

Sequences were obtained from blood. All receptors come from a boy younger than 18 in good health.

The chain employs TRBV9 and TRBJ2-7; 8 positions agree with TRBD2. The CDR3 has 17 residues. Per germline, CDR1 SGDLS and CDR2 YYNGEE. V lost 4 bases, J lost 0 bases, and 12 bases stayed unmatched. CDR3 residues: CASSPRPLGTSSYEQYF. CDR3 in DNA: TGTGCCAGCAGCCCCCGTCCTTTAGGGACTAGCTCCTACGAGCAGTACTTC. Full variable domain (outside the CDR3, taken from reference TRBV9 and TRBJ2-7): DSGVTQTPKHLITATGQRVTLRCSPRSGDLSVYWYQQSLDQGLQFLIQYYNGEERAKGNILERFSAQQFPDLHSELNLSSLELGDSALYFCASSPRPLGTSSYEQYFGPGTRLTVT.

This clonotype has more than one count but fewer than ten. The gene calls are TRBV12-3 or TRBV12-4 and TRBJ2-5, with D possibly TRBD1 on 5 matching bases. The J call is doubtful: the DNA matches TRBJ2-7 better. This CDR3 region has 14 residues. Written as DNA, the CDR3 is TGTGCCAGCAGCCCCCAGGGCTTATCCTACGAGCAGTACTTC. Its protein product is CASSPQGLSYEQYF.

In this sample, this clonotype turned up a few times. The chain joins TRBV28 to TRBJ1-6, with a possible D match to TRBD1 (5 bases). CDR3 length equals 13 residues. V lost 8 bases and J 5 bases, leaving 10 bases between the germline ends. Germline V gene lookup returns CDR1 MDHEN and CDR2 SYDVKM. As DNA, the CDR3 is TGTGCCAGCTGGGGGGAAAATAATTCACCCCTCCACTTT. The encoded protein is CASWGENNSPLHF.

The rearrangement uses TRBV4-3 and TRBJ1-4; D gene unclear. The length of the CDR3 is 12 residues. From germline, CDR1 is LGHNA and CDR2 YSLEER. Trimming took off 0 bases at V and 8 bases at J, with 4 bases between the two ends. The chain's CDR3 is CASSQDFEKLFF. CDR3 in DNA: TGCGCCAGCAGCCAAGATTTCGAAAAACTGTTTTTT.

The rearrangement links TRBV2 to TRBJ1-1; D unclear. Trimming left V 7 bases short and J 0 bases short, with 6 bases between. Germline lookup yields CDR1 SNHLY and CDR2 FYNNEI. The CDR3 has 12 residues. CDR3 sequence (DNA): TGTGCCAGCATCGGCCTGAACACTGAAGCTTTCTTT. Protein sequence: CASIGLNTEAFF.

In this sample, this clonotype turned up a few times. The junction differs from germline at one of its ends, possibly a read error. The chain combines TRBV5-1 with TRBJ1-5; D is possibly TRBD1 (5 bases). The length of the CDR3 is 14 residues. The germline V gene has CDR1 SGHRS and CDR2 YFSETQ. DNA for the CDR3: TGCACCAGCAGTTGGGACGGGAGCAATCAGCCCCAGCATTTT. It is translated as CTSSWDGSNQPQHF. Full variable domain (missing parts from reference TRBV5-1 and TRBJ1-5): KAGVTQTPRYLIKTRGQQVTLSCSPISGHRSVSWYQQTPGQGLQFLFEYFSETQRNKGNFPGRFSGRQFSNSRSEMNVSTLELGDSALYLCTSSWDGSNQPQHFGDGTRLSIL.

This clonotype was detected many times. The rearrangement joins TRBV2 to TRBJ2-3, with 11 positions matching TRBD2. The CDR3 totals 13 residues. V was clipped by 8 bases and J by 6 bases; unmatched bases: 4. The germline V gene has CDR1 SNHLY and CDR2 FYNNEI. The CDR3: CASVAGGPDTQYF. DNA for the CDR3: TGTGCCAGCGTAGCGGGAGGGCCGGATACGCAGTATTTT.

The chain has TRBV4-3 and TRBJ1-4; a weak D match, TRBD1 (6 bases). CDR3 size: 16 residues. Germline V gene sequence: CDR1 LGHNA, CDR2 YSLEER. The V end lost 4 bases, the J end lost 2 bases, and 14 bases lay between the germline ends. The CDR3 region is CASSPDVGGTNEKLFF. Written as DNA, the CDR3 is TGCGCCAGCAGCCCGGATGTAGGGGGGACTAATGAAAAACTGTTTTTT.

The V and J genes are TRBV14 and TRBJ2-1, with TRBD1 matching over 9 bases. Trimming took 3 bases from V and 12 from J; bases not matched to a gene: 3. CDR1 is SGHDN, CDR2 FVKESK, per germline. This CDR3 is built from 12 residues. CDR3 nucleotide sequence: TGTGCCAGCAGCCAGAACAGGGGGCGGCAGTTCTTC. Translated: CASSQNRGRQFF. Using reference TRBV14 and TRBJ2-1 for the parts outside the CDR3, the full variable domain is EAGVTQFPSHSVIEKGQTVTLRCDPISGHDNLYWYRRVMGKEIKFLLHFVKESKQDESGMPNNRFLAERTGGTYSTLKVQPAELEDSGVYFCASSQNRGRQFFGPGTRLTVL.

This clonotype was counted between two and nine times. The junction shows a germline mismatch at one end, possibly a read error. The chain joins TRBV9 to TRBJ2-6, with TRBD1 matching 10 bases. The CDR3 extends over 18 amino acids. Germline V lookup: CDR1 SGDLS, CDR2 YYNGEE. As DNA, the CDR3 is TGTGCCAGCAGCGGACAGGGGGCAGGCTTTTCTGGGGCCAACGTCCTGACTTTT. This encodes CASSGQGAGFSGANVLTF.

The chain joins TRBV11-3 to TRBJ2-1; 10 bases are a match to TRBD1. The CDR3 has 14 amino acids. CDR1 and CDR2 (germline): SGHNT, YENEEA. V dropped 5 bases and J dropped 7; count of bases not matched to a gene: 5. The CDR3 DNA is TGTGCCAGCAGCAGACAGGGGGCTTTGAATGAGCAGTTCTTC. This codes for CASSRQGALNEQFF.

This clonotype was seen only a few times. The chain has TRBV29-1 and TRBJ2-1; D is perhaps TRBD1 (5 bases). Between the trimmed V and J ends, which lost 6 bases and 2 bases, there was a span of 14 bases. This CDR3 contains 14 residues. Germline values: CDR1 SQVTM, CDR2 ANQGSEA. This chain's CDR3 is CSVPSQTAYNEQFF. The CDR3 coding sequence is TGCAGCGTCCCCAGTCAGACAGCCTACAATGAGCAGTTCTTC.

The chain recombines TRBV7-2 with TRBJ2-1; TRBD2 is a possible D gene (5 bases). Germline loops: CDR1 SGHTA, CDR2 FQGNSA. V shed 2 bases and J shed 3 bases, with 14 bases lying between them. The CDR3 length is 16 residues. DNA of the CDR3: TGTGCCAGCAGCTTACCTCCCACGAGGGTCTACAATGAGCAGTTCTTC. Translated: CASSLPPTRVYNEQFF.

This clonotype was seen ten or more times. V is TRBV28 and J is TRBJ1-5, with D unresolved. Germline CDR1 and CDR2: MDHEN and SYDVKM. The CDR3 runs to 11 residues. V lost 6 bases and J lost 4, with 4 bases in between. This CDR3 is CASSLNQPQHF. The CDR3 DNA reads as TGTGCCAGCAGCTTAAATCAGCCCCAGCATTTT.

J is TRBJ2-1 and V is TRBV7-9; 7 bases fit TRBD1. J gave up 6 bases and V 2 bases, and 1 base lay outside the gene matches. The CDR3 contains 13 residues. Germline V gives CDR1 SEHNR, CDR2 FQNEAQ (reference sequence). This chain's CDR3 is CASSLSGGNEQFF. The CDR3 region has the DNA TGTGCCAGCAGCTTATCAGGGGGCAATGAGCAGTTCTTC.

V is TRBV20-1 and J is TRBJ2-4, with D possibly matching TRBD1 (5 bases). This CDR3 comprises 13 residues. Between the trimmed V and J ends, which lost 5 bases and 3 bases, there was a span of 11 bases. Germline CDR1 DFQATT, CDR2 SNEGSKA (reference sequence). The CDR3 region has the DNA TGCAGTGCTTTAGGGGTGGGCAAAAACATTCAGTACTTC. This translates into CSALGVGKNIQYF.

The gene calls are TRBV20-1 and TRBJ2-3, with TRBD2 matching over 15 bases. V shed 5 bases, J shed 1 base, and the junction held 10 bases outside the gene matches. The CDR3 runs 18 residues. Germline V gives CDR1 DFQATT, CDR2 SNEGSKA (reference sequence). CDR3 protein: CSASGTSGRTSGTDTQYF. In nucleotides, the CDR3 is TGCAGTGCTTCCGGGACTAGCGGGAGGACGTCGGGCACAGATACGCAGTATTTT.

This clonotype was detected a few times. The chain has TRBV5-1 and TRBJ2-7, with 7 bases that match TRBD1. V was clipped by 0 bases and J by 2 bases; unmatched bases: 5. The CDR3 is made up of 15 amino acids. Germline V lookup: CDR1 SGHRS, CDR2 YFSETQ. Written as DNA, the CDR3 is TGCGCCAGCAGCTTGGCGGGACAGCGAACCTACGAGCAGTACTTC. Protein product: CASSLAGQRTYEQYF.

This clonotype was seen only a few times. V gene TRBV5-1 combines with J gene TRBJ1-3, with a possible D match to TRBD1 (5 bases). Trimming stripped 3 bases from V and 0 bases from J, with 16 bases between. Looked up from germline, CDR1 is SGHRS and CDR2 is YFSETQ. The CDR3 has 17 amino acids. CDR3 amino acids: CASSWGITGLSGNTIYF. CDR3 nucleotides: TGCGCCAGCAGCTGGGGGATAACCGGCCTCTCTGGAAACACCATATATTTT.

This chain links TRBV20-1 with TRBJ1-1; no definite D call. Germline CDR1 is DFQATT and CDR2 is SNEGSKA (reference sequence). V lost 4 bases and J lost 2, with 5 bases in between. There are 11 residues in the CDR3. The CDR3 DNA follows: TGCAGTGCTATGAGAAACACTGAAGCTTTCTTT. It specifies CSAMRNTEAFF.

The chain combines TRBV20-1 with TRBJ1-1; no clear D. Between the trimmed V and J ends, which lost 0 bases and 3 bases, there was a span of 11 bases. The germline CDR1 and CDR2 sequences are DFQATT and SNEGSKA (reference sequence). The CDR3 sequence is 14 residues long. CDR3 in amino acids: CSARDLAGHTEAFF. CDR3 nucleotides: TGCAGTGCTAGAGATTTGGCAGGCCACACTGAAGCTTTCTTT.

Comments on this clonotype: Sequence at one end of the junction differs from germline and may be a read error. V is TRBV7-2 and J is TRBJ2-1; D is unclear. This CDR3 comprises 12 residues. Germline values: CDR1 SGHTA, CDR2 FQGNSA. The chain's CDR3 is CASKGPYNEQFF. CDR3 in DNA: TGCGCCAGTAAGGGCCCCTACAATGAGCAGTTCTTC.

The chain is built from TRBV5-5 and TRBJ2-1; tentatively, D is TRBD1 or TRBD2 (5 bases each). The ends were cut back, 7 bases at V and 0 bases at J, with 26 bases in the middle. The CDR3 length is 19 residues. CDR1 is SGHKS, CDR2 YYEKEE, per germline (reference sequence). CDR3 in amino acids: CASAPSGRGEISSYNEQFF. The CDR3 region has the DNA TGTGCCAGCGCTCCAAGCGGAAGGGGAGAGATTAGCTCCTACAATGAGCAGTTCTTC.

In this sample, this clonotype turned up a few times. The chain carries TRBV20-1 and TRBJ1-5, with TRBD1 matching 7 bases. Germline trimming cut 4 bases from V and 0 bases from J; bases unmatched to any gene: 12. Germline V gene data show CDR1 as DFQATT and CDR2 as SNEGSKA (reference sequence). This CDR3 comprises 17 residues. The CDR3 here is CSATYSRTGPSNQPQHF. The CDR3 bases are TGCAGTGCTACATACTCGCGGACAGGACCTAGCAATCAGCCCCAGCATTTT.

The gene calls are TRBV4-1 and TRBJ2-2; the D is unclear. The CDR3 is 15 residues long. V was trimmed by 0 bases and J by 5 bases, leaving 10 bases between them. CDR1 is MGHRA and CDR2 is YSYEKL in the germline V gene. Written as DNA, the CDR3 is TGCGCCAGCAGCCAAGAGCACCGCGAGACCGGGGAGCTGTTTTTT. This translates into CASSQEHRETGELFF.

This clonotype was counted between two and nine times. The V call is TRBV2, the J call TRBJ2-4, with D perhaps matching TRBD1 (6 bases). Trimming cost V 3 bases and J 6 bases, with 9 bases left between them. Looked up from germline, CDR1 is SNHLY and CDR2 is FYNNEI. CDR3 length equals 13 residues. Here the CDR3 DNA reads TGTGCCAGCAGTGATCAGGGGTCAAACATTCAGTACTTC. It is translated as CASSDQGSNIQYF.

This chain uses TRBV5-1 with TRBJ1-6; D gene uncertain. Germline loops: CDR1 SGHRS, CDR2 YFSETQ. Between the trimmed V and J ends, which lost 1 base and 8 bases, there was a span of 10 bases. CDR3 length: 14 amino acids. DNA for the CDR3: TGCGCCAGCAGCTTGCGCCGCGACCATTCACCCCTCCACTTT. Translation: CASSLRRDHSPLHF.

This clonotype was counted a few times. The gene calls are TRBV20-1 and TRBJ1-5; 8 bases line up with TRBD1. The germline V gene encodes CDR1 DFQATT and CDR2 SNEGSKA (reference sequence). The CDR3 runs 14 residues. V dropped 7 bases and J dropped 1; count of bases not matched to a gene: 6. CDR3 in DNA: TGCAGTGTAAGGACAGGGAGGAGCAATCAGCCCCAGCATTTT. This translates into CSVRTGRSNQPQHF.

The CDR3 DNA is TGTGCCAGCAGCGAAGGACTAGTTTTTCTCCAGTTCTTC. It codes for CASSEGLVFLQFF. The chain employs TRBV7-2 and TRBJ2-1, with 7 positions matching TRBD2. The CDR3 covers 13 residues. The germline V gene has CDR1 SGHTA and CDR2 FQGNSA. Losses at the gene ends were 5 bases for V and 13 bases for J; bases not matched to a gene: 11.

The CDR3 reads CASSLVPQGNNYGYTF. The CDR3 coding sequence is TGCGCCAGCAGCTTGGTCCCCCAGGGCAATAACTATGGCTACACCTTC. The chain links TRBV5-1 to TRBJ1-2, with D possibly matching TRBD1 (5 bases). The CDR3 consists of 16 residues. Germline values: CDR1 SGHRS, CDR2 YFSETQ. Trimming removed 0 bases at V and 1 base at J, with 13 bases between.

The rearrangement uses TRBV7-9 and TRBJ2-1, with 8 bases that match TRBD2. J gave up 4 bases and V 1 base, and 3 bases lay outside the gene matches. The germline V gene has CDR1 SEHNR and CDR2 FQNEAQ (reference sequence). The CDR3 sequence is 15 residues long. The CDR3 loop is CASSLGAGEYNEQFF. The CDR3 region has the DNA TGTGCCAGCAGCTTAGGAGCGGGAGAGTACAATGAGCAGTTCTTC.

This clonotype came up a few times. The V call is TRBV4-1, the J call TRBJ2-5; tentative D call: TRBD2 (5 bases). The tail of the sequence fits TRBJ2-1 better, so the J call may be wrong. This CDR3 comprises 19 residues. Germline lookup yields CDR1 MGHRA and CDR2 YSYEKL. The CDR3 bases are TGCGCCAGCAGCCACATCGGACTGTCCCTGCGAGTGTTGGGGAATGAGCAGTTCTTC. It specifies CASSHIGLSLRVLGNEQFF.